The clone carrying this TCR beta chain was seen many times. Single TCR cDNA molecules each had their own unique molecular identifier. TCRdb ran MiXCR on the 5' RACE reads and lists one entry per CDR3 protein. This table has 95,000 to 130,000 distinct CDR3 sequences, about 12% appearing once. The entry originates in a study of spatial heterogeneity in lung cancer. Overall study context: Where available, sequencing covered follow-up PBMC samples, taken at a median of approximately 24 months after resection. The library had UMIs, and each TCR and UMI pair averaged more than ten raw reads.

CDR1 is SGHRS, CDR2 YFSETQ, per germline. The J segment lost 3 bases and the V segment lost 4 bases, leaving 2 bases of the junction unmatched. There are 14 residues in the CDR3. Time point meaning: blood at routine non-recurrence follow-up after resection. Unsorted whole RNA of tumor, nontumor lung or frozen PBMC was sequenced. Sequencing used PBMCs, obtained at follow-up. The clonotype comes from a male donor with early-stage non-small cell lung cancer. The rearrangement links TRBV5-1 to TRBJ2-1, with 9 positions matching TRBD1. This CDR3 is CASSRTGDYNEQFF. The CDR3, as DNA: TGCGCCAGCAGCCGGACAGGGGACTACAATGAGCAGTTCTTC.